A single sample gave rise to the 20 T cell receptor beta chains below, sequenced in a study of beta chain features in type 1 diabetes. Overall study findings and caveats: TCRB CDR3 length was moderately but significantly reduced in all four CD4+ subsets of Type 1 diabetes patients.

Their antigens remain unidentified. Isolated RNA was reverse transcribed in full, so expressed TCRB transcripts were sequenced. Produced via immunoSEQ multiplex PCR; TCRdb's table is partial and in-frame only. The sample yields 500,000 to 850,000 clones, about an eighth seen once. What was sequenced was naive CD4+ T cells from blood. The receptors stem from a man aged 18-30 years with type 1 diabetes.

The chain joins TRBV5-6 to TRBJ2-7; TRBD1 matches at 8 bases. Germline assignment: CDR1 SGHDT and CDR2 YYEEEE. Trimming cost V 1 base and J 3 bases; bases outside gene matches: 3. This CDR3 is built from 14 residues. The CDR3 region is CASSLRTGIYEQYF. The CDR3 bases are TGTGCCAGCAGCTTGAGGACAGGGATCTACGAGCAGTACTTC.

Only a few counts were recorded for this clone. J is TRBJ1-2 and V is TRBV7-2; maybe TRBD1 (5 bases). Germline CDR1 and CDR2: SGHTA and FQGNSA. The CDR3 has 14 amino acids. Deletions cut 0 bases from V and 4 bases from J, with 9 bases between. This CDR3 is CASSLAMGGYGYTF. The CDR3 DNA sequence: TGTGCCAGCAGCTTAGCGATGGGGGGCTATGGCTACACCTTC. Looking up the rest from reference TRBV7-2 and TRBJ1-2 gives the full variable domain: GAGVSQSPSNKVTEKGKDVELRCDPISGHTALYWYRQSLGQGLEFLIYFQGNSAPDKSGLPSDRFSAERTGGSVSTLTIQRTQQEDSAVYLCASSLAMGGYGYTFGSGTRLTVV.

About this clone itself: The sample carries other DNA sequences with the same CDR3. This chain uses TRBV5-1 with TRBJ1-3; D call uncertain. V lost 1 base to trimming and J lost 0 bases, with 2 bases between them. CDR3 length: 13 residues. CDR1 and CDR2 from the germline V gene are SGHRS and YFSETQ. CDR3 amino acids: CASSLSSGNTIYF. CDR3 in DNA: TGCGCCAGCAGCTTGAGCTCTGGAAACACCATATATTTT.

This clone came up a few times. This sequence joins TRBV7-6 and TRBJ2-1; 7 nucleotides agree with TRBD1. Germline assignment: CDR1 SGHVS and CDR2 FNYEAQ. The CDR3 is 16 amino acids. Trimming took 4 bases from V and 6 from J; bases not matched to a gene: 12. For the CDR3, the DNA is TGTGCCAGCAGCTCCCAATCTTCCGGGACAGTCAATGAGCAGTTCTTC. Protein product: CASSSQSSGTVNEQFF. The full variable domain, its missing parts supplied by reference TRBV7-6 and TRBJ2-1, is GAGVSQSPRYKVTKRGQDVALRCDPISGHVSLYWYRQALGQGPEFLTYFNYEAQQDKSGLPNDRFSAERPEGSISTLTIQRTEQRDSAMYRCASSSQSSGTVNEQFFGPGTRLTVL.

In its sample, this clone was seen a few times. The chain carries TRBV5-1 and TRBJ2-7; 7 nucleotides agree with TRBD1. The CDR3 contains 14 residues. Trimming took 3 bases from V and 5 from J; bases not matched to a gene: 8. From germline, CDR1 is SGHRS and CDR2 YFSETQ. CDR3 protein: CASSSRTGQDEQYF. In DNA, the CDR3 is TGCGCCAGCAGCTCTCGGACAGGACAGGACGAGCAGTACTTC.

Only a few counts were recorded for this clone. This chain connects TRBV5-1 to TRBJ2-1, with TRBD2 identical over 10 bases. The V and J ends lost 4 bases and 8 bases, in that order; junction bases with no gene match: 9. The CDR3 runs 15 residues. Germline CDR1 and CDR2: SGHRS and YFSETQ. CDR3 in amino acids: CASSRGTSDAHEQFF. The CDR3, as DNA: TGCGCCAGCAGCCGCGGGACTAGCGACGCCCATGAGCAGTTCTTC. Full variable domain (outside the CDR3, taken from reference TRBV5-1 and TRBJ2-1): KAGVTQTPRYLIKTRGQQVTLSCSPISGHRSVSWYQQTPGQGLQFLFEYFSETQRNKGNFPGRFSGRQFSNSRSEMNVSTLELGDSALYLCASSRGTSDAHEQFFGPGTRLTVL.

The chain joins TRBV27 to TRBJ2-7, with D hard to call. This CDR3 is 14 amino acids long. Trimming removed 6 bases at V and 0 bases at J, with 12 bases between. CDR1 is MNHEY, CDR2 SMNVEV, per germline (reference sequence). This chain's CDR3 is CASSPRWLSYEQYF. In DNA form, the CDR3 reads TGTGCCAGCAGCCCCCGTTGGCTCTCCTACGAGCAGTACTTC.

Here the CDR3 DNA reads TGTGCCATCAGTGAGCGGGGGGGAGAGACCCAGTACTTC. Translating gives CAISERGGETQYF. The chain has TRBV10-3 and TRBJ2-5; 8 bases fit TRBD2. Germline-derived CDR1 and CDR2 are ENHRY and SYGVKD. Trimming at V came to 2 bases and at J to 4 bases, leaving 0 bases not matched to a gene. The CDR3 totals 13 residues.

In regard to this clone: Other DNA sequences in this specimen translate into the identical CDR3. V usage is TRBV28 and J usage is TRBJ1-2, with 7 nucleotides matching TRBD1. The germline CDR1 and CDR2 sequences are MDHEN and SYDVKM. This CDR3 has 13 residues. The J segment lost 5 bases and the V segment lost 5 bases, leaving 5 bases of the junction unmatched. CDR3 sequence reads: CASSPGQVYGYTF. The CDR3 nucleotides read TGTGCCAGCAGTCCTGGACAGGTATATGGCTACACCTTC.

This clone has just a few counts. The CDR3 DNA reads TGTGCCAGCAGTACAGGGCCCCCTAACTATGGCTACACCTTC. It specifies CASSTGPPNYGYTF. The rearrangement joins TRBV28 to TRBJ1-2, with a possible D match to TRBD1 (6 bases). Per germline, CDR1 MDHEN and CDR2 SYDVKM. The CDR3 has 14 residues. The V gene lost 5 bases and the J gene lost 0 bases, with 10 bases spanning the gap.

This clone has just a few counts. This chain joins TRBV19 and TRBJ2-4; 13 bases line up with TRBD2. Germline V gene sequence: CDR1 LNHDA, CDR2 SQIVND (reference sequence). V gave up 3 bases and J gave up 8 bases; unmatched junction bases: 10. The CDR3 contains 17 residues. The CDR3 bases are TGTGCCAGTAGTATCCTACTAGCGGGAGGGCCGAGAGACATTCAGTACTTC. This gives the protein CASSILLAGGPRDIQYF.

The chain has TRBV10-3 and TRBJ2-1; 7 nucleotides line up with TRBD2. Trimming removed 7 bases from V and 6 bases from J; junction bases left unmatched: 6. CDR3 size: 13 residues. Germline loops: CDR1 ENHRY, CDR2 SYGVKD. CDR3: CAITPGGGNEQFF. The CDR3 nucleotides read TGTGCCATCACCCCGGGGGGAGGCAATGAGCAGTTCTTC.

This clone has just a few counts. The CDR3 DNA reads TGTGCCAGCAGCTTACTCACGAGCACAGATACGCAGTATTTT. Its protein product is CASSLLTSTDTQYF. V gene TRBV7-3 combines with J gene TRBJ2-3; D is unresolved. V dropped 2 bases and J dropped 0 bases, with 6 bases sitting between them. This CDR3 has 14 amino acids. The germline gives CDR1 SGHTA, CDR2 FQGTGA.

The CDR3 sequence is CASSPGGLRPTDTQYF. Written as DNA, the CDR3 is TGTGCCAGCAGCCCAGGGGGCTTAAGGCCCACAGATACGCAGTATTTT. The J gene is TRBJ2-3, the V gene TRBV5-4, with TRBD1 identical over 8 bases. Trimming took 4 bases from V and 2 from J; bases not matched to a gene: 9. The CDR3 totals 16 residues. The germline gives CDR1 SGHNT, CDR2 YYREEE (reference sequence).

A few counts support this clone. The V gene is TRBV7-2, the J gene TRBJ2-5; the D gene is possibly TRBD2 (5 bases). Looked up from germline, CDR1 is SGHTA and CDR2 is FQGNSA. V lost 1 base to trimming and J lost 2 bases, with 8 bases between them. The CDR3 is made up of 14 amino acids. The CDR3 DNA reads as TGTGCCAGCAGCTTAGGGGAGTGGCAAGAGACCCAGTACTTC. It codes for CASSLGEWQETQYF.

The sample holds a few counts of this clone. The CDR3 sequence is CASSLRQGIAYEQYF. In DNA form, the CDR3 reads TGCGCCAGCAGCCTCCGACAGGGGATAGCCTACGAGCAGTACTTC. The rearrangement joins TRBV4-3 to TRBJ2-7; TRBD1 matches at 8 bases. The CDR3 extends over 15 amino acids. The ends lost 4 bases at V and 2 bases at J; junction bases unmatched: 7. Germline V lookup: CDR1 LGHNA, CDR2 YSLEER.

V usage is TRBV2 and J usage is TRBJ2-3; D is ambiguous. The CDR3 contains 14 residues. Trimming cost V 0 bases and J 0 bases, with 4 bases left between them. The V gene's germline CDR1 is SNHLY and CDR2 FYNNEI. Here the CDR3 DNA reads TGTGCCAGCAGTGAAGCGCTTAGCACAGATACGCAGTATTTT. Protein sequence: CASSEALSTDTQYF.

The chain combines TRBV4-2 with TRBJ2-1; TRBD1 agrees at 9 bases. Germline values: CDR1 LGHNA, CDR2 YNFKEQ. The J segment lost 5 bases and the V segment lost 0 bases, leaving 11 bases of the junction unmatched. The CDR3 runs 18 residues. The CDR3 is CASSQEARRGQGHNEQFF. As DNA, the CDR3 is TGTGCCAGCAGCCAAGAAGCGCGAAGGGGACAGGGCCACAATGAGCAGTTCTTC.

The chain couples TRBV6-5 to TRBJ1-1; D might be TRBD1 (5 bases). This CDR3 has 13 amino acids. V was shortened by 6 bases and J by 3 bases, with 11 bases between the two germline ends. Germline CDR1 MNHEY, CDR2 SVGAGI. CDR3 in DNA: TGTGCCAGCAGCCAAAGGGGTGACACTGAAGCTTTCTTT. Translating it yields CASSQRGDTEAFF.

The chain carries TRBV20-1 and TRBJ2-5, with D maybe TRBD2 (5 bases). Trimming shortened V by 7 bases and J by 6 bases, and 12 bases separated the two germline ends. The CDR3 consists of 11 residues. Germline CDR1 reads DFQATT; CDR2 reads SNEGSKA (reference sequence). Here the CDR3 reads CSVKAGQTQYF. In DNA form, the CDR3 reads TGCAGTGTTAAGGCGGGCCAGACCCAGTACTTC.